Given below is one T cell receptor (beta chain) in context. This entry is derived from a study of shared clonotypes between healthy human individuals. Generated by immunoSEQ multiplex PCR, the TCRdb table keeps only in-frame clones and is missing some. The data show more than 1,200,000 clones, with 98% seen just once and 0.36% held by the top ten. CDR1 is SEHNR and CDR2 is FQNEAQ in the germline V gene (reference sequence). The CDR3 consists of 14 residues. Trimming removed 6 bases at V and 6 bases at J, with 18 bases between. Material for sequencing was naive CD4+ T cells sorted from blood. Documented subset: CD45RA+ positively selected. The chain employs TRBV7-9 and TRBJ2-7; D is tentatively TRBD1 or TRBD2 (5 bases each). The receptor was derived from a man aged 25 to 40 in good health. CDR3 in amino acids: CASSPPGANGEQYF. Here the CDR3 DNA reads TGTGCCAGCAGTCCCCCCGGGGCCAACGGCGAGCAGTACTTC.